One and the same sample provided the 21 T cell receptor beta chains below, sequenced in a study of T cells in Graves' hyperthyroidism and ophthalmopathy. Using RNA transcripts as the source, TCR beta CDR3 regions were amplified. HTBI primers were employed in a first-round RT-PCR of the TCR CDR3. TCRdb called the multiplex PCR reads again in MiXCR, with one record for every CDR3 protein. The sample records more than 500,000 distinct CDR3 sequences, around 15% being singletons. The sequencing sample was made of blood. Receptor source: a middle-aged woman with Graves' hyperthyroidism.

V and J are TRBV5-5 and TRBJ2-7, with a weak D call TRBD1 (6 bases). V lost 4 bases and J 0 bases, leaving 14 bases between the germline ends. There are 15 residues in the CDR3. Germline assignment: CDR1 SGHKS and CDR2 YYEKEE (reference sequence). The CDR3 DNA reads as TGTGCCAGCAGCCACATGGGGGCTAGCTCCTACGAGCAGTACTTC. Protein sequence: CASSHMGASSYEQYF.

This clonotype was observed many times. The chain recombines TRBV3-1 with TRBJ1-6; 7 nucleotides line up with TRBD1. This CDR3 has 14 residues. Germline assignment: CDR1 LGHDT and CDR2 YNNKEL (reference sequence). Trimming took 4 bases from V and 6 from J; bases not matched to a gene: 3. In DNA, the CDR3 is TGTGCCAGCAGCCTCCGGGACAGTAATTCACCCCTCCACTTT. Translation: CASSLRDSNSPLHF.

The sample holds many counts of this clonotype. The chain links TRBV3-1 to TRBJ2-1; TRBD1 aligns across 10 bases. Trimming cost V 4 bases and J 5 bases; bases outside gene matches: 5. CDR3 size: 15 residues. Germline CDR1 is LGHDT and CDR2 is YNNKEL (reference sequence). As DNA, the CDR3 is TGTGCCAGCAGCCCGGGACAGGGGTCCAACAATGAGCAGTTCTTC. Protein: CASSPGQGSNNEQFF.

This clonotype was counted between two and nine times. The rearrangement uses TRBV10-3 and TRBJ2-6, with 8 bases aligning to TRBD2. Germline V lookup: CDR1 ENHRY, CDR2 SYGVKD. The CDR3 is made up of 18 amino acids. J lost 1 base, V lost 2 bases, and 7 bases had no gene match. The CDR3 region is CAISELSSGTSGANVLTF. The CDR3 coding sequence is TGTGCCATCAGTGAGCTGAGTAGCGGGACATCTGGGGCCAACGTCCTGACTTTC.

This clonotype was found many times. The CDR3 reads CASSLDTGNTIYF. The CDR3 DNA reads as TGTGCCAGCAGTCTGGACACTGGAAACACCATATATTTT. The rearrangement joins TRBV28 to TRBJ1-3, with D possibly being TRBD1 (5 bases). The CDR3 sequence is 13 residues long. Germline V gene lookup returns CDR1 MDHEN and CDR2 SYDVKM. Trimming pared 5 bases from V and 2 bases from J, leaving 7 bases between.

The CDR3 sequence: CASSRGKNIQYF. CDR3 sequence (DNA): TGTGCCAGCAGCCGGGGAAAAAACATTCAGTACTTC. The chain has TRBV2 and TRBJ2-4, with a tentative D call TRBD2 (5 bases). V lost 6 bases and J lost 4, with 7 bases in between. The CDR3 is 12 amino acids. Germline V gene lookup returns CDR1 SNHLY and CDR2 FYNNEI. Full variable domain (remainder filled in from reference TRBV2 and TRBJ2-4): EPEVTQTPSHQVTQMGQEVILRCVPISNHLYFYWYRQILGQKVEFLVSFYNNEISEKSEIFDDQFSVERPDGSNFTLKIRSTKLEDSAMYFCASSRGKNIQYFGAGTRLSVL.

This clonotype was seen repeatedly, ten times or more. The V call is TRBV28, the J call TRBJ1-5; tentatively, D is TRBD1 (5 bases). The germline gives CDR1 MDHEN, CDR2 SYDVKM. The CDR3 covers 15 residues. The V and J ends lost 3 bases and 1 base respectively, with 10 bases between them. CDR3 in DNA: TGTGCCAGCAGTTTTGCAGGGTTGAGCAATCAGCCCCAGCATTTT. Translated, it gives CASSFAGLSNQPQHF.

This clonotype showed up many times. The chain couples TRBV7-2 to TRBJ2-7, with 9 nucleotides matching TRBD2. CDR3 length: 13 residues. V lost 6 bases, J lost 6 bases, and 6 bases stayed unmatched. The germline CDR1 and CDR2 sequences are SGHTA and FQGNSA. DNA for the CDR3: TGTGCCAGCAGTTGGCGGGAGGGGGCCGAGCAGTACTTC. The encoded protein is CASSWREGAEQYF.

The chain carries TRBV12-3 or TRBV12-4 and TRBJ2-7, with D perhaps TRBD1 (7 bases). Between the trimmed V and J ends, which lost 5 bases and 0 bases, there was a span of 11 bases. The CDR3 consists of 14 residues. CDR3 protein: CASSARDSSYEQYF. The CDR3 DNA follows: TGTGCCAGCAGTGCGCGGGACAGCTCCTACGAGCAGTACTTC.

This clonotype was seen a handful of times. The rearrangement joins TRBV27 to TRBJ2-3; D gene ambiguous. The V and J ends lost 4 bases and 2 bases respectively, with 7 bases between them. The length of the CDR3 is 13 residues. CDR1 is MNHEY, CDR2 SMNVEV, per germline (reference sequence). Written as DNA, the CDR3 is TGTGCCAGCAGTTACATACCCACAGATACGCAGTATTTT. This sequence encodes CASSYIPTDTQYF.

This clonotype turned up a few times. The chain recombines TRBV4-2 with TRBJ2-7; the match to TRBD2 covers 10 bases. J lost 4 bases, V lost 6 bases, and 6 bases had no gene match. This CDR3 comprises 14 residues. In germline, CDR1 is LGHNA, CDR2 YNFKEQ. This CDR3 reads CASSEAGGVYEQYF. DNA for the CDR3: TGTGCCAGCAGTGAAGCGGGAGGGGTGTACGAGCAGTACTTC.

Many counts were recorded for this clonotype. The chain joins TRBV7-9 to TRBJ1-5, with D unclear. V lost 0 bases and J lost 3, with 3 bases in between. Germline V gives CDR1 SEHNR, CDR2 FQNEAQ (reference sequence). The CDR3 consists of 13 residues. The CDR3 DNA reads as TGTGCCAGCAGCTTAGCGGACAATCAGCCCCAGCATTTT. Translating it yields CASSLADNQPQHF.

In this sample, this clonotype turned up many times. The genes are TRBV12-3 or TRBV12-4 and TRBJ1-1; TRBD1 agrees at 7 bases. After removal of 6 bases from V and 1 base from J, the junction contained 5 bases not matched to a gene. The CDR3 consists of 14 residues. The CDR3, as DNA: TGTGCCAGCAGACTTGGGACAGAGAACACTGAAGCTTTCTTT. The encoded protein is CASRLGTENTEAFF.

In this sample, this clonotype turned up many times. J is TRBJ2-1 and V is TRBV5-1; 14 positions match TRBD2. V gave up 4 bases and J gave up 9 bases; unmatched junction bases: 9. This CDR3 has 16 residues. In germline, CDR1 is SGHRS, CDR2 YFSETQ. For the CDR3, the DNA is TGCGCCAGCAGCCCGGACGGGACTAGCGGGAGAAGTGAGCAGTTCTTC. It specifies CASSPDGTSGRSEQFF.

The genes are TRBV20-1 and TRBJ1-2; maybe TRBD1 (5 bases). There are 15 residues in the CDR3. Germline assignment: CDR1 DFQATT and CDR2 SNEGSKA (reference sequence). Trimming pared 2 bases from V and 6 bases from J, leaving 19 bases between. Written as DNA, the CDR3 is TGCAGTGCTAGAAACGGAGGGGCGGTAAGGGATGGCTACACCTTC. This gives the protein CSARNGGAVRDGYTF.

This clonotype was recorded at least ten times. This chain joins TRBV5-1 and TRBJ2-7, with D possibly matching TRBD1 (5 bases). Germline V gene lookup returns CDR1 SGHRS and CDR2 YFSETQ. The CDR3 has 14 amino acids. V lost 5 bases and J lost 0, with 12 bases in between. CDR3 nucleotide sequence: TGCGCCAGCAGGGTGACAGCTTCCTCCTACGAGCAGTACTTC. It specifies CASRVTASSYEQYF.

The chain joins TRBV7-9 to TRBJ1-6, with 8 nucleotides matching TRBD1. V gave up 5 bases and J gave up 8 bases; unmatched junction bases: 8. Germline V gene sequence: CDR1 SEHNR, CDR2 FQNEAQ (reference sequence). The CDR3 length is 15 residues. The CDR3 here is CASSLGQGGDSPLHF. Here the CDR3 DNA reads TGTGCCAGCAGCCTAGGACAGGGAGGGGATTCACCCCTCCACTTT.

This clonotype was detected only a few times. The V gene is TRBV6-1, the J gene TRBJ2-5, with 11 bases fitting TRBD2. Trimming took 3 bases from V and 2 from J; bases not matched to a gene: 2. Germline loops: CDR1 MNHNS, CDR2 SASEGT. This CDR3 region has 15 residues. The CDR3 loop is CASSETSGAQETQYF. The DNA for the CDR3 is TGTGCCAGCAGTGAGACTAGCGGGGCTCAAGAGACCCAGTACTTC.

The chain joins TRBV28 to TRBJ2-7, with D perhaps TRBD1 (6 bases). The CDR3 sequence is 13 residues long. Between the trimmed V and J ends, which lost 9 bases and 6 bases, there was a span of 18 bases. The V gene's germline CDR1 is MDHEN and CDR2 SYDVKM. Here the CDR3 DNA reads TGTGCCAGTCAGGGGTTAAGGTCAGGCGAGCAGTACTTC. Its translation: CASQGLRSGEQYF. Full variable domain (missing parts from reference TRBV28 and TRBJ2-7): DVKVTQSSRYLVKRTGEKVFLECVQDMDHENMFWYRQDPGLGLRLIYFSYDVKMKEKGDIPEGYSVSREKKERFSLILESASTNQTSMYLCASQGLRSGEQYFGPGTRLTVT.

This clonotype was seen a handful of times. This chain links TRBV14 with TRBJ1-1; D may be TRBD1 (5 bases). V dropped 4 bases and J dropped 10 bases, with 13 bases sitting between them. This CDR3 has 12 amino acids. Germline V gene data show CDR1 as SGHDN and CDR2 as FVKESK. This CDR3 is CASSPGSGGAFF. The CDR3 DNA reads as TGTGCCAGCAGCCCCGGATCGGGGGGAGCTTTCTTT.

The sample holds many counts of this clonotype. J is TRBJ1-2 and V is TRBV5-1; 8 nucleotides line up with TRBD1. The CDR3 consists of 15 residues. CDR1 and CDR2 from the germline V gene are SGHRS and YFSETQ. Germline trimming cut 4 bases from V and 3 bases from J; bases unmatched to any gene: 8. CDR3 region: CASSIGQGPHYGYTF. The CDR3 nucleotides read TGCGCCAGCAGCATCGGACAGGGTCCTCACTATGGCTACACCTTC.